This entry lists 24 T cell receptor beta chains sequenced from one sample in a study of STAT5B mutations in CD4+ large granular lymphocyte leukemia. This table comes from immunoSEQ multiplex PCR, and its TCRdb copy is limited to in-frame clones, with some not included. The repertoire has 25,000 to 35,000 clones, around 70% of them found once; the top ten carry over 0.4%. The material sequenced was CD4+ T cells from blood buffy coats. The receptor set was obtained from a human donor in good health.

The V and J genes are TRBV27 and TRBJ1-3, with a tentative D call TRBD1 (6 bases). The CDR3 extends over 15 amino acids. CDR1 and CDR2 (germline): MNHEY, SMNVEV (reference sequence). V was pared by 3 bases and J by 2 bases, with 11 bases between. CDR3 coding DNA: TGTGCCAGCAGTTTGCAGGGGCAAGCTGGAAACACCATATATTTT. It is translated as CASSLQGQAGNTIYF.

This chain connects TRBV2 to TRBJ1-1, with D possibly being TRBD1 (5 bases). Between the trimmed V and J ends, which lost 6 bases and 5 bases, there was a span of 10 bases. Germline V gene data show CDR1 as SNHLY and CDR2 as FYNNEI. CDR3 length: 12 residues. CDR3 amino acids: CASRGGFTEAFF. The CDR3 DNA sequence: TGTGCCAGCAGGGGGGGGTTTACTGAAGCTTTCTTT.

This clone was observed once. The chain carries TRBV5-6 and TRBJ2-1; 8 nucleotides match TRBD2. J lost 4 bases, V lost 1 base, and 7 bases had no gene match. Germline CDR1 is SGHDT and CDR2 is YYEEEE. This CDR3 comprises 16 residues. The CDR3 sequence is CASSLRTGGVYNEQFF. CDR3 coding DNA: TGTGCCAGCAGCTTGCGTACGGGGGGGGTTTACAATGAGCAGTTCTTC.

This chain uses TRBV6-1 with TRBJ2-3; D ambiguous. With 4 bases removed from V and 6 bases from J, the gap between germline ends came to 14 bases. The CDR3 covers 14 residues. The germline V gene encodes CDR1 MNHNS and CDR2 SASEGT. The CDR3 DNA follows: TGTGCCAGCAGTGTGCAACTCTCAGACGATACGCAGTATTTT. This codes for CASSVQLSDDTQYF.

V and J are TRBV9 and TRBJ2-5; tentative D call: TRBD1 (5 bases). CDR3 length equals 14 residues. Germline V gene data show CDR1 as SGDLS and CDR2 as YYNGEE. Trimming stripped 3 bases from V and 4 bases from J, with 13 bases between. The CDR3: CASSASAGIETQYF. CDR3 nucleotides: TGTGCCAGCAGCGCTTCCGCAGGGATAGAGACCCAGTACTTC.

In nucleotides, the CDR3 is TGTGCCAGCAGTCCTGGTCCTGCCGCGGGGAAACTGTTTTTT. Its protein is CASSPGPAAGKLFF. The J gene is TRBJ1-4, the V gene TRBV27; D is undetermined. The CDR3 sequence is 14 residues long. Per the germline V gene, CDR1 is MNHEY and CDR2 is SMNVEV (reference sequence). The V end was cut by 5 bases, the J end by 11 bases, with 18 bases between.

Only a few counts were recorded for this clone. The chain has TRBV2 and TRBJ2-3; tentative D call: TRBD1 (6 bases). With 7 bases removed from V and 2 bases from J, the gap between germline ends came to 16 bases. This CDR3 spans 15 amino acids. The germline V gene has CDR1 SNHLY and CDR2 FYNNEI. The CDR3 sequence: CASKPGQSFTDTQYF. CDR3 DNA sequence: TGTGCCAGCAAGCCCGGACAGAGCTTCACAGATACGCAGTATTTT.

This sequence joins TRBV4-2 and TRBJ2-7; no clear D. V lost 0 bases and J 1 base, leaving 13 bases between the germline ends. Germline assignment: CDR1 LGHNA and CDR2 YNFKEQ. There are 16 residues in the CDR3. The CDR3 nucleotides read TGTGCCAGCAGCCAAGAACGCGACTGGAATTCCTACGAGCAGTACTTC. Translation: CASSQERDWNSYEQYF.

Only a few counts were recorded for this clone. The chain recombines TRBV28 with TRBJ2-3; unclear D gene. The V gene lost 3 bases and the J gene lost 0 bases, with 7 bases spanning the gap. The germline gives CDR1 MDHEN, CDR2 SYDVKM. The CDR3 is 14 amino acids. The CDR3 protein is CASSLIGSTDTQYF. Written as DNA, the CDR3 is TGTGCCAGCAGTTTGATAGGGAGCACAGATACGCAGTATTTT.

This clone was detected only a few times. V gene TRBV12-5 combines with J gene TRBJ2-1, with D maybe TRBD2 (7 bases). The V gene lost 2 bases and the J gene lost 1 base, with 12 bases spanning the gap. Germline loops: CDR1 LGHNT, CDR2 FRNRAP. The CDR3 loop spans 16 amino acids. CDR3 protein: CASGLRGEGSYNEQFF. In DNA, the CDR3 is TGTGCTAGTGGTTTGAGGGGGGAGGGGTCCTACAATGAGCAGTTCTTC.

The gene calls are TRBV6-6 and TRBJ1-6; D is unclear. Germline V gene data show CDR1 as MNHNY and CDR2 as SVGAGI (reference sequence). CDR3 length: 16 amino acids. V lost 8 bases, J lost 8 bases, and 22 bases lay in between. CDR3 bases: TGTGCCAGCTTCCCAGGTCGGCCGCCTTGGGATTCACCCCTCCACTTT. Protein product: CASFPGRPPWDSPLHF.

The sample holds a few counts of this clone. The genes are TRBV18 and TRBJ1-1; D is unclear. V was pared by 2 bases and J by 4 bases, with 14 bases between. Germline V gene data show CDR1 as KGHSH and CDR2 as LQKENI. The CDR3 is made up of 15 amino acids. The DNA of the CDR3 is TGTGCCAGCTCACCAGTGAGTACGTTGGGCACTGAAGCTTTCTTT. Amino acids: CASSPVSTLGTEAFF.

The DNA of the CDR3 is TGTGCCAGCAGTTTCTCGGGGGTACGTAACTATGGCTACACCTTC. Translating gives CASSFSGVRNYGYTF. The chain is built from TRBV27 and TRBJ1-2, with D tentatively TRBD1 (5 bases). The CDR3 has 15 residues. The germline gives CDR1 MNHEY, CDR2 SMNVEV (reference sequence). Between the trimmed V and J ends, which lost 3 bases and 1 base, there was a span of 12 bases.

The rearrangement joins TRBV6-6 to TRBJ1-2, with 7 bases that match TRBD1. V dropped 9 bases and J dropped 2; count of bases not matched to a gene: 12. The CDR3 loop spans 15 amino acids. Germline CDR1 MNHNY, CDR2 SVGAGI (reference sequence). For the CDR3, the DNA is TGTGCCAGTTCCGGGACAGCACGCCCCAACTATGGCTACACCTTC. As protein: CASSGTARPNYGYTF.

The V gene is TRBV7-2, the J gene TRBJ1-2; D may be TRBD1 (5 bases). The CDR3 consists of 14 residues. Germline loops: CDR1 SGHTA, CDR2 FQGNSA. The V gene lost 4 bases and the J gene lost 7 bases, with 16 bases spanning the gap. CDR3 nucleotide sequence: TGTGCCAGCAGCTCCGGACATCCTAAAGCTGGCTACACCTTC. Its protein is CASSSGHPKAGYTF. Complete variable domain (other parts from reference TRBV7-2 and TRBJ1-2): GAGVSQSPSNKVTEKGKDVELRCDPISGHTALYWYRQSLGQGLEFLIYFQGNSAPDKSGLPSDRFSAERTGGSVSTLTIQRTQQEDSAVYLCASSSGHPKAGYTFGSGTRLTVV.

The chain combines TRBV11-3 with TRBJ2-1; TRBD2 aligns across 10 bases. The germline gives CDR1 SGHNT, CDR2 YENEEA. This CDR3 contains 15 residues. The trim removed 5 bases at V and 6 bases at J, leaving 7 bases unmatched. For the CDR3, the DNA is TGTGCCAGCAGCCGAACTAGCGGGGTCCCCAATGAGCAGTTCTTC. This codes for CASSRTSGVPNEQFF.

The chain uses TRBV7-2 and TRBJ2-5; tentatively, D is TRBD1 or TRBD2 (6 bases each). This CDR3 spans 12 amino acids. The germline V gene encodes CDR1 SGHTA and CDR2 FQGNSA. V lost 5 bases to trimming and J lost 5 bases, with 9 bases between them. As DNA, the CDR3 is TGTGCCAGCAGCCGAGGGGGGGAGACCCAGTACTTC. As protein: CASSRGGETQYF.

This clone appeared a single time. V is TRBV5-4 and J is TRBJ2-5; D possibly corresponds to TRBD1 (5 bases). Germline V gives CDR1 SGHNT, CDR2 YYREEE (reference sequence). The CDR3 loop spans 14 amino acids. The V gene lost 5 bases and the J gene lost 2 bases, with 13 bases spanning the gap. CDR3 in amino acids: CASSGSRTQETQYF. As DNA, the CDR3 is TGTGCCAGCAGTGGATCACGGACACAAGAGACCCAGTACTTC.

This chain joins TRBV6-6 and TRBJ1-5; D might be TRBD1 (6 bases). Germline V lookup: CDR1 MNHNY, CDR2 SVGAGI (reference sequence). The CDR3 consists of 16 residues. V dropped 6 bases and J dropped 1 base, with 16 bases sitting between them. CDR3 coding DNA: TGTGCCAGCAGCCTACCACAGGGCGGGAGCAATCAGCCCCAGCATTTT. As protein: CASSLPQGGSNQPQHF.

This clone was seen once. V usage is TRBV5-1 and J usage is TRBJ1-1; the D gene is possibly TRBD1 (5 bases). CDR1 is SGHRS and CDR2 is YFSETQ in the germline V gene. V dropped 0 bases and J dropped 1 base, with 16 bases sitting between them. The length of the CDR3 is 17 residues. The CDR3: CASSLAVGRGSNTEAFF. The CDR3 DNA reads TGCGCCAGCAGCTTGGCCGTGGGGAGGGGATCGAACACTGAAGCTTTCTTT.

The gene calls are TRBV6-1 and TRBJ1-5; D unclear. Per the germline V gene, CDR1 is MNHNS and CDR2 is SASEGT. With 1 base removed from V and 4 bases from J, the gap between germline ends came to 17 bases. The CDR3 has 17 amino acids. DNA for the CDR3: TGTGCCAGCAGTGAAGACTCGCGGACGATGGTAAATCAGCCCCAGCATTTT. This gives the protein CASSEDSRTMVNQPQHF.

The rearrangement links TRBV7-3 to TRBJ1-1, with TRBD1 as a possible D gene (5 bases). The CDR3 contains 14 residues. V was trimmed by 5 bases and J by 11 bases, leaving 21 bases between them. CDR1 SGHTA and CDR2 FQGTGA come from the germline V gene. The chain's CDR3 is CASSPGFLGLGAFF. CDR3 DNA: TGTGCCAGCAGCCCCGGTTTTCTGGGGCTTGGGGCTTTCTTT.

This clone was counted only a few times. The V and J genes are TRBV5-1 and TRBJ1-1; perhaps TRBD1 as D (6 bases). Trimming took 3 bases from V and 1 from J, leaving 13 bases between them. Per germline, CDR1 SGHRS and CDR2 YFSETQ. The CDR3 has 15 amino acids. CDR3 region: CASSSTGSWNTEAFF. CDR3 DNA: TGCGCCAGCAGCTCCACAGGGAGTTGGAACACTGAAGCTTTCTTT.

This rearrangement joins TRBV7-9 to TRBJ2-7, with D possibly TRBD2 on 6 matching bases. This CDR3 has 15 amino acids. Germline V gene sequence: CDR1 SEHNR, CDR2 FQNEAQ (reference sequence). V was cut by 1 base and J by 5 bases, with 15 bases left in between. The CDR3 nucleotides are TGTGCCAGCAGCTTAGTAGGAGGGCCTAGCGACGAGCAGTACTTC. This gives the protein CASSLVGGPSDEQYF.